The T cell receptor beta chain under discussion was sequenced for a study of cytomegalovirus exposure and HLA in healthy donors. With 60 Vbeta and 13 Jbeta primers, the PCR was carried out. Data came from immunoSEQ multiplex PCR; TCRdb stores just in-frame clones and leaves some out. The data hold around 67,000 clones, with about four fifths observed a single time. Germline trimming cut 2 bases from V and 8 bases from J; bases unmatched to any gene: 2. Germline CDR1 is GTSNPN and CDR2 is SVGIG (reference sequence). The CDR3 length is 13 residues. The source of this sequence is a man aged 18 to 29 in good health and CMV-seropositive. The sequencing input was PBMCs. The genes are TRBV30 and TRBJ1-6; TRBD1 aligns across 8 bases. CDR3 bases: TGTGCCTGGAGTTTGACAGGGGATTCACCCCTCCACTTT. Translating it yields CAWSLTGDSPLHF.